The 27 T cell receptor beta chains presented below share a single source sample, sequenced in a study of T cell repertoires in cytomegalovirus infection. No antigens are known for them. MiXCR was run by TCRdb on the reads, yielding one entry per CDR3 protein. The sample lists about 150,000 distinct CDR3 sequences, over 30% seen once, with roughly half in the top ten. The sequences come from CD8+ T cells from cultured PBMCs, collected from culture after CMV antigen stimulation. The receptors were gathered from a human donor in good health (CMV status not recorded). Some clones in this sample may be carry-over from other donors' samples.

This clonotype was counted ten times or more. The chain couples TRBV6-1 to TRBJ1-1; maybe TRBD1 (5 bases). The length of the CDR3 is 13 residues. CDR1 is MNHNS, CDR2 SASEGT, per germline. With 8 bases removed from V and 5 bases from J, the gap between germline ends came to 15 bases. Here the CDR3 reads CASAWGPGTEAFF. CDR3 bases: TGTGCCAGCGCCTGGGGACCTGGGACTGAAGCTTTCTTT.

The chain combines TRBV6-1 with TRBJ1-3, with 7 bases identical to TRBD1. The CDR3 totals 15 residues. Germline CDR1 MNHNS, CDR2 SASEGT. After removal of 2 bases from V and 3 bases from J, the junction contained 4 bases not matched to a gene. In nucleotides, the CDR3 is TGTGCCAGCAGTGAACCATGGGACAGTGGAAACACCATATATTTT. It encodes CASSEPWDSGNTIYF.

The V call is TRBV6-1, the J call TRBJ1-1, with 9 bases aligning to TRBD1. This CDR3 spans 24 amino acids. Germline CDR1 and CDR2: MNHNS and SASEGT. J lost 1 base, V lost 0 bases, and 27 bases had no gene match. CDR3 protein: CASSEAPISWGGTGGGGGNTEAFF. CDR3 sequence (DNA): TGTGCCAGCAGTGAAGCTCCCATATCATGGGGAGGTACAGGGGGCGGGGGTGGGAACACTGAAGCTTTCTTT.

This clonotype has at least ten counts. J is TRBJ1-3 and V is TRBV24-1; D is unresolved. CDR1 and CDR2 from the germline V gene are KGHDR and SFDVKD. The CDR3 runs 15 residues. With 2 bases removed from V and 3 bases from J, the gap between germline ends came to 10 bases. CDR3 bases: TGTGCCACCAGTGATTCCCGGGCCGGTGGAAACACCATATATTTT. It translates to CATSDSRAGGNTIYF.

This clonotype came up a few times. This rearrangement joins TRBV11-1 to TRBJ2-2; D is possibly TRBD2 (7 bases). Between the trimmed V and J ends, which lost 3 bases and 4 bases, there was a span of 15 bases. CDR3 length: 16 amino acids. Germline lookup yields CDR1 SGHAT and CDR2 FQDESV (reference sequence). The chain's CDR3 is CASSFWGGASTGELFF. The DNA for the CDR3 is TGTGCCAGCAGCTTTTGGGGGGGGGCCAGCACCGGGGAGCTGTTTTTT.

The chain couples TRBV30 to TRBJ1-1; 9 positions match TRBD1. The V gene end was trimmed by 1 base and the J gene end by 0 bases; junction bases not matched to a gene: 6. The length of the CDR3 is 16 residues. Germline-derived CDR1 and CDR2 are GTSNPN and SVGIG (reference sequence). CDR3: CAWSAPGQGLNTEAFF. In DNA form, the CDR3 reads TGTGCCTGGAGTGCCCCGGGACAGGGTTTGAACACTGAAGCTTTCTTT.

The gene calls are TRBV7-6 and TRBJ2-1; D is unclear. V shed 6 bases and J shed 1 base, with 10 bases lying between them. The CDR3 extends over 14 amino acids. In germline, CDR1 is SGHVS, CDR2 FNYEAQ. The CDR3 bases are TGTGCCAGCAGTTCCCCGCCTTCCTACAATGAGCAGTTCTTC. It is translated as CASSSPPSYNEQFF.

The gene calls are TRBV18 and TRBJ1-5, with unresolved D. Trimming shortened V by 0 bases and J by 0 bases, and 6 bases separated the two germline ends. Germline CDR1 KGHSH, CDR2 LQKENI. The CDR3 length is 15 residues. The CDR3 region is CASSPPWASNQPQHF. The CDR3 bases are TGTGCCAGCTCACCACCCTGGGCTAGCAATCAGCCCCAGCATTTT. Together with reference TRBV18 and TRBJ1-5, the CDR3 gives the full variable domain: NAGVMQNPRHLVRRRGQEARLRCSPMKGHSHVYWYRQLPEEGLKFMVYLQKENIIDESGMPKERFSAEFPKEGPSILRIQQVVRGDSAAYFCASSPPWASNQPQHFGDGTRLSIL.

The chain uses TRBV5-5 and TRBJ2-7, with D possibly being TRBD2 (5 bases). V lost 4 bases and J 4 bases, leaving 9 bases between the germline ends. The CDR3 runs 12 residues. The germline gives CDR1 SGHKS, CDR2 YYEKEE (reference sequence). DNA for the CDR3: TGTGCCAGCAGCCCGGGATGGTACGAGCAGTACTTC. Its protein product is CASSPGWYEQYF.

This rearrangement joins TRBV24-1 to TRBJ2-1, with a possible D match to TRBD2 (5 bases). There are 15 residues in the CDR3. Germline V gene sequence: CDR1 KGHDR, CDR2 SFDVKD. V was trimmed by 5 bases and J by 1 base, leaving 11 bases between them. In DNA form, the CDR3 reads TGTGCCACCAGTGCATTACTAGTTTCCTACAATGAGCAGTTCTTC. Translating it yields CATSALLVSYNEQFF.

The table lists this clonotype with a few counts. This chain joins TRBV24-1 and TRBJ1-2, with 10 bases aligning to TRBD1. The length of the CDR3 is 16 residues. Unmatched junction bases numbered 6, after V lost 2 bases and J lost 4 bases. Looked up from germline, CDR1 is KGHDR and CDR2 is SFDVKD. CDR3 amino acids: CATSDSTGTGVYGYTF. CDR3 DNA: TGTGCCACCAGTGATTCCACCGGGACAGGGGTCTATGGCTACACCTTC.

The V and J genes are TRBV6-2 or TRBV6-3 and TRBJ2-1, with D hard to call. Per germline, CDR1 MNHEY and CDR2 SVGEGT. This CDR3 is 11 amino acids long. In nucleotides, the CDR3 is TGTGCGTCGCAGGCGATCAATGAGCAGTTCTTC. It specifies CASQAINEQFF.

Comment on this clonotype: Sequence at one end of the junction differs from germline and may be a read error. The chain couples TRBV7-6 to TRBJ2-1; D uncertain. Germline values: CDR1 SGHVS, CDR2 FNYEAQ. There are 12 residues in the CDR3. The DNA of the CDR3 is TGTGCCAGCAGCCACCTCTACAATGAGCAGATCTTC. Translating gives CASSHLYNEQIF.

The chain uses TRBV2 and TRBJ2-1, with 8 positions matching TRBD2. The CDR3 spans 21 residues. V shed 5 bases and J 2 bases; nucleotides not matched to a gene: 23. Germline V gene sequence: CDR1 SNHLY, CDR2 FYNNEI. The CDR3 spells CASSSPATAKDGRGAYNEQFF. CDR3 in DNA: TGTGCCAGCAGTTCACCCGCGACAGCTAAGGACGGGCGGGGGGCCTACAATGAGCAGTTCTTC.

This sequence joins TRBV7-2 and TRBJ1-5; 9 bases line up with TRBD1. This CDR3 has 16 amino acids. From germline, CDR1 is SGHTA and CDR2 FQGNSA. The DNA for the CDR3 is TGTGCACCGCCCTCAACTACAGGGGGCGGTAGGCAGCCCCAGCATTTT. It is translated as CAPPSTTGGGRQPQHF.

The table lists this clonotype with a few counts. The chain couples TRBV7-8 to TRBJ2-1; TRBD2 matches 10 bases. The ends lost 1 base at V and 7 bases at J; junction bases unmatched: 10. Germline V lookup: CDR1 SGHVS, CDR2 FQNEAQ. This CDR3 is 17 amino acids long. CDR3 in DNA: TGTGCCAGCAGCTTAGGTAGTAGCGGGGGGCCGAGTAATGAGCAGTTCTTC. As protein: CASSLGSSGGPSNEQFF.

V gene TRBV7-8 combines with J gene TRBJ2-7; 7 bases agree with TRBD1. V lost 7 bases, J lost 2 bases, and 8 bases stayed unmatched. The CDR3 totals 14 residues. Germline CDR1 and CDR2: SGHVS and FQNEAQ. The CDR3 protein is CASTATGTTYEQYF. The CDR3, as DNA: TGTGCCAGCACCGCGACAGGGACCACCTACGAGCAGTACTTC.

This clonotype has a count of ten or more. The rearrangement links TRBV7-6 to TRBJ2-1; 11 nucleotides line up with TRBD2. This CDR3 is built from 18 residues. Germline V lookup: CDR1 SGHVS, CDR2 FNYEAQ. V shed 4 bases and J 8 bases; nucleotides not matched to a gene: 16. In DNA form, the CDR3 reads TGTGCCAGCAGCTCCTGGGTAGGGACTAGCGGTAAACGGGATGAGCAGTTCTTC. Its translation: CASSSWVGTSGKRDEQFF.

Ten or more counts support this clonotype. This chain links TRBV3-1 with TRBJ1-5, with D tentatively TRBD1 (5 bases). The CDR3 consists of 14 residues. Germline lookup yields CDR1 LGHDT and CDR2 YNNKEL (reference sequence). V was cut by 6 bases and J by 2 bases, with 11 bases left in between. CDR3: CASSPVQGNQPQHF. The CDR3 DNA sequence: TGTGCCAGCAGTCCTGTACAGGGCAATCAGCCCCAGCATTTT.

This clonotype was counted at least ten times. This chain links TRBV4-2 with TRBJ2-3, with 11 bases lining up with TRBD2. The germline V gene encodes CDR1 LGHNA and CDR2 YNFKEQ. V lost 6 bases to trimming and J lost 0 bases; unmatched junction nucleotides: 8. CDR3 length equals 17 residues. As DNA, the CDR3 is TGTGCCAGCAGGAATCTAGCGGGGGGCCCTAGCACAGATACGCAGTATTTT. Protein sequence: CASRNLAGGPSTDTQYF.

The genes are TRBV4-1 and TRBJ2-7, with D uncertain. Germline loops: CDR1 MGHRA, CDR2 YSYEKL. V was cut by 4 bases and J by 4 bases, with 11 bases left in between. This CDR3 comprises 13 residues. CDR3 amino acids: CASSRSPLYEQYF. For the CDR3, the DNA is TGCGCCAGCAGCCGGTCTCCGTTGTACGAGCAGTACTTC.

The rearrangement uses TRBV5-1 and TRBJ2-1, with TRBD1 identical over 8 bases. With 2 bases clipped from V and 8 bases from J, the junction kept 12 bases outside the gene matches. Per the germline V gene, CDR1 is SGHRS and CDR2 is YFSETQ. The CDR3 length is 16 residues. CDR3 DNA sequence: TGCGCCAGCAGCTTAAGGACAGGGTCAGTTGTTGATGAGCAGTTCTTC. Translated: CASSLRTGSVVDEQFF.

This clonotype was detected only a few times. The chain couples TRBV6-1 to TRBJ1-1, with 11 bases identical to TRBD1. V was clipped by 6 bases and J by 10 bases; unmatched bases: 7. The CDR3 runs 13 residues. Per the germline V gene, CDR1 is MNHNS and CDR2 is SASEGT. The CDR3 protein is CASSDPGTGGAFF. The CDR3 region has the DNA TGTGCCAGCAGCGACCCTGGGACAGGGGGAGCTTTCTTT.

This clonotype was counted between two and nine times. The DNA for the CDR3 is TGTGCCAGCCTCAGGGCGACAGGGATGTACAATCAGCCCCAGCATTTT. It codes for CASLRATGMYNQPQHF. This chain joins TRBV28 and TRBJ1-5; 7 bases are a match to TRBD1. Unmatched junction bases numbered 13, after V lost 8 bases and J lost 3 bases. Germline values: CDR1 MDHEN, CDR2 SYDVKM. CDR3 length equals 16 residues.

With regard to this clonotype: Compared with germline, one end of the junction differs, possibly owing to a read error. The rearrangement links TRBV4-1 to TRBJ2-1, with TRBD2 matching over 7 bases. The CDR3 has 17 amino acids. Germline V gene lookup returns CDR1 MGHRA and CDR2 YSYEKL. The CDR3 loop reads CASSQSPGLHSYNEQFF. In nucleotides, the CDR3 is TGTGCCAGCAGCCAGAGCCCGGGACTACACTCCTACAATGAGCAGTTCTTC.

In its sample, this clonotype was seen a few times. The chain combines TRBV6-2 or TRBV6-3 with TRBJ2-5; D possibly corresponds to TRBD1 (6 bases). The CDR3 loop spans 12 amino acids. V was shortened by 11 bases and J by 6 bases, with 16 bases between the two germline ends. The V gene's germline CDR1 is MNHEY and CDR2 SVGEGT. The CDR3 protein is CAGGQPLKTQYF. DNA for the CDR3: TGTGCCGGTGGACAGCCCTTGAAGACCCAGTACTTC.

Worth noting for this clonotype: Since a much larger clone is just one base distant, this may be a read error. J is TRBJ1-6 and V is TRBV7-2; unclear D gene. The CDR3 loop spans 12 amino acids. Germline lookup yields CDR1 SGHTA and CDR2 FQGNSA. The CDR3 region is CASSPDPGPIHF. The CDR3 coding sequence is TGTGCCAGCAGCCCGGACCCAGGACCCATCCACTTT.